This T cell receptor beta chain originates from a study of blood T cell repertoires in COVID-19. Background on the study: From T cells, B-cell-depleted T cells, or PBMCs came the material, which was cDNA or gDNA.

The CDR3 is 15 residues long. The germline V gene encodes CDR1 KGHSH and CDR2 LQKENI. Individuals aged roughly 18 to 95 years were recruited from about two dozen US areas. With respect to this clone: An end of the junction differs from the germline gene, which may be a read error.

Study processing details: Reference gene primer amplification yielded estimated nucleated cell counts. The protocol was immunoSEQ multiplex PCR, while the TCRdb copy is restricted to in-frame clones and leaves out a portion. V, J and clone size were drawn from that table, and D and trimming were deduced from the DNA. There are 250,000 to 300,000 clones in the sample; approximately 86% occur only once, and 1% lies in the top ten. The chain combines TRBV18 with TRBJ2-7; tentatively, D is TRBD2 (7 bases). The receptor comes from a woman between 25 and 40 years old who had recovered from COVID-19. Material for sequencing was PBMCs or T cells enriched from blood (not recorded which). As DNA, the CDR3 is TGTGCCAGCTCACCATTGGGCGGGGGCTCCCACGAGCAGTACTTC. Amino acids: CASSPLGGGSHEQYF.